The 9 T cell receptor beta chains listed next were all sequenced from one sample in a study of shared clonotypes between healthy human individuals. The table came from immunoSEQ multiplex PCR; TCRdb's copy has only in-frame clones and leaves some out. This table has 2 million to 2.5 million clones, approximately 93% appearing once. Sequences were obtained from naive CD4+ T cells from PBMCs. Subset noted: CD45RA+ positively selected. The source is a man younger than 30 in good health. Some clones in this sample may be carry-over from other donors' samples.

The gene calls are TRBV28 and TRBJ2-7; D is perhaps TRBD1 or TRBD2 (5 bases each). Trimming stripped 5 bases from V and 1 base from J, with 12 bases between. Germline values: CDR1 MDHEN, CDR2 SYDVKM. The CDR3 length is 14 residues. The CDR3 reads CASSTGRNSYEQYF. CDR3 nucleotides: TGTGCCAGCAGTACGGGACGGAATTCCTACGAGCAGTACTTC.

The J gene is TRBJ2-7, the V gene TRBV5-1; a weak D match, TRBD2 (6 bases). V lost 0 bases to trimming and J lost 0 bases, with 19 bases between them. Germline-derived CDR1 and CDR2 are SGHRS and YFSETQ. CDR3 length: 18 amino acids. The DNA of the CDR3 is TGCGCCAGCAGCTTGGTTCAGACCCCGAGGGGAGGCTCCTACGAGCAGTACTTC. This sequence encodes CASSLVQTPRGGSYEQYF.

This chain uses TRBV6-1 with TRBJ2-2; D not certain. V gave up 5 bases and J gave up 4 bases, with 2 bases separating them. CDR3 length: 11 amino acids. Looked up from germline, CDR1 is MNHNS and CDR2 is SASEGT. CDR3 amino acids: CASSRTGELFF. For the CDR3, the DNA is TGTGCCAGCAGTCGCACCGGGGAGCTGTTTTTT.

The CDR3 loop is CASSRFDPYEQYF. CDR3 coding DNA: TGTGCCAGCAGCCGATTTGACCCCTACGAGCAGTACTTC. The chain links TRBV7-2 to TRBJ2-7; D is undetermined. The ends were cut back, 5 bases at V and 2 bases at J, with 10 bases in the middle. CDR1 SGHTA and CDR2 FQGNSA come from the germline V gene. The CDR3 length is 13 residues.

The rearrangement joins TRBV7-3 to TRBJ2-3, with D unclear. V shed 2 bases and J shed 0 bases, with 9 bases lying between them. The germline gives CDR1 SGHTA, CDR2 FQGTGA. This CDR3 region has 15 residues. This chain's CDR3 is CASSLQFTSTDTQYF. CDR3 coding DNA: TGTGCCAGCAGCTTACAGTTTACTAGCACAGATACGCAGTATTTT. The variable domain in full, completed from reference TRBV7-3 and TRBJ2-3, reads GAGVSQTPSNKVTEKGKYVELRCDPISGHTALYWYRQSLGQGPEFLIYFQGTGAADDSGLPNDRFFAVRPEGSVSTLKIQRTERGDSAVYLCASSLQFTSTDTQYFGPGTRLTVL.

The chain employs TRBV6-1 and TRBJ1-4; tentative D call: TRBD1 (5 bases). V was clipped by 2 bases and J by 0 bases, with 10 bases between them. Germline lookup yields CDR1 MNHNS and CDR2 SASEGT. This CDR3 region has 16 residues. CDR3 in DNA: TGTGCCAGCAGTGAAACAGGATGGGCAACTAATGAAAAACTGTTTTTT. Residues: CASSETGWATNEKLFF.

This clone occurred once. V and J are TRBV5-1 and TRBJ2-7; D perhaps matches TRBD1 (7 bases). V was shortened by 0 bases and J by 2 bases, with 12 bases between the two germline ends. This CDR3 spans 15 amino acids. CDR1 is SGHRS, CDR2 YFSETQ, per germline. CDR3: CASSLGPGGTYEQYF. In DNA, the CDR3 is TGCGCCAGCAGCTTGGGTCCAGGGGGGACCTACGAGCAGTACTTC.

This chain links TRBV4-1 with TRBJ1-5, with 7 bases identical to TRBD1. This CDR3 is 15 amino acids long. Per the germline V gene, CDR1 is MGHRA and CDR2 is YSYEKL. J was trimmed by 6 bases and V by 3 bases; bases with no gene match: 8. The CDR3 DNA sequence: TGCGCCAGCAGCCACGCGACAGGGTTGGTTCAGCCCCAGCATTTT. Translated: CASSHATGLVQPQHF.

V usage is TRBV7-9 and J usage is TRBJ2-3, with D maybe TRBD2 (6 bases). Germline CDR1 reads SEHNR; CDR2 reads FQNEAQ (reference sequence). The CDR3 loop spans 16 amino acids. The V end lost 5 bases, the J end lost 5 bases, and 20 bases lay between the germline ends. DNA of the CDR3: TGTGCCAGCAGCCCAGAACCTAGACTAGTTGGAGATACGCAGTATTTT. It translates to CASSPEPRLVGDTQYF.